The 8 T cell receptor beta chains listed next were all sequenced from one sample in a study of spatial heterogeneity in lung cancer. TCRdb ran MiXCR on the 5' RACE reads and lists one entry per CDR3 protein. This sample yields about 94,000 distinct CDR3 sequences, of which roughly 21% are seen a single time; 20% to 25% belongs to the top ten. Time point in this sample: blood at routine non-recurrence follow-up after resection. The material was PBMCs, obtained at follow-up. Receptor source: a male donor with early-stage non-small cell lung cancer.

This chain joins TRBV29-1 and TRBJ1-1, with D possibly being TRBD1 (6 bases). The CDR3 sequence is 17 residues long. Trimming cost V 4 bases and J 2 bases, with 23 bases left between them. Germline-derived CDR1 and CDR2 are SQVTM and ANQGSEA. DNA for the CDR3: TGCAGCGTTGCCCCTAGGGGGGGGCGGAGAGGCAACACTGAAGCTTTCTTT. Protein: CSVAPRGGRRGNTEAFF.

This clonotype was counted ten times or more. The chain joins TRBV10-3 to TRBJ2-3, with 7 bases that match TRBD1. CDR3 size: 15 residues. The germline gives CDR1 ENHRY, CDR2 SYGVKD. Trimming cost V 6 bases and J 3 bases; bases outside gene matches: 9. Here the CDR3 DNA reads TGTGCCATCAGCCGACAGGGTGGGGAGACAGATACGCAGTATTTT. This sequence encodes CAISRQGGETDTQYF.

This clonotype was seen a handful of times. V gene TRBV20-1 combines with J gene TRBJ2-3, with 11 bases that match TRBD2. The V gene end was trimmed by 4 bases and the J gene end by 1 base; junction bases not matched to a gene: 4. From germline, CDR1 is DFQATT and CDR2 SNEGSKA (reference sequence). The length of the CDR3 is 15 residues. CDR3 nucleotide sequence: TGCAGTGCTATACCGGGACTAGCGGGCACAGATACGCAGTATTTT. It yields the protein CSAIPGLAGTDTQYF.

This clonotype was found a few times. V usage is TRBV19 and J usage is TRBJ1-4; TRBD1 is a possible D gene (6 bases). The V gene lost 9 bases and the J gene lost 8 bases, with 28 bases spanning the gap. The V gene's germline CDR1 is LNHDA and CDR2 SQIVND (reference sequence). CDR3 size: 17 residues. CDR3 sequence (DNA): TGTGCCAGCAGGGGACGTTACGCCGCAACTTCCCGGGAAAAACTGTTTTTT. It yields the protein CASRGRYAATSREKLFF.

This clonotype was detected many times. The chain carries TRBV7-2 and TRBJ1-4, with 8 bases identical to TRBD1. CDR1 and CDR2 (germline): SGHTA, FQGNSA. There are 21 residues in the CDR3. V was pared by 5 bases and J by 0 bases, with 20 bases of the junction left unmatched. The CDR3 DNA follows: TGTGCCAGCAGCCACGCTGGACAGGGCATTGGGGGTGGAACAACTAATGAAAAACTGTTTTTT. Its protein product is CASSHAGQGIGGGTTNEKLFF.

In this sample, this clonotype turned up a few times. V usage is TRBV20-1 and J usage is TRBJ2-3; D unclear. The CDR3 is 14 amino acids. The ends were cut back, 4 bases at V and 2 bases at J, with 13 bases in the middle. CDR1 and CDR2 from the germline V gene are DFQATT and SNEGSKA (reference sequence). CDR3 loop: CSATRLDPTDTQYF. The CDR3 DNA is TGCAGTGCTACCCGACTGGATCCCACAGATACGCAGTATTTT.

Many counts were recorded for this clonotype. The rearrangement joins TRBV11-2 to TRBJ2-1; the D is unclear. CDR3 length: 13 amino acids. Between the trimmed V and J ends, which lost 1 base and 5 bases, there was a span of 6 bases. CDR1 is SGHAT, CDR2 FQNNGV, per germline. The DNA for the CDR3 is TGTGCCAGCAGCTTAGGAGAGGACAATGAGCAGTTCTTC. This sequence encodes CASSLGEDNEQFF.

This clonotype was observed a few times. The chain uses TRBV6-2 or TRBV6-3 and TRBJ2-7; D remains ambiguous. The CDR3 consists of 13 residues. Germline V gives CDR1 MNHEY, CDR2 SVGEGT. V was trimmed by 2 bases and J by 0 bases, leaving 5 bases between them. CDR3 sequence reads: CASSYDTSYEQYF. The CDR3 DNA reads TGTGCCAGCAGTTACGACACCTCCTACGAGCAGTACTTC.